One sample yielded the 18 T cell receptor beta chains listed below, sequenced in a study of blood T cell repertoires in COVID-19. Sequencing was performed with immunoSEQ multiplex PCR; in TCRdb, only in-frame clones are kept and a portion is missing. This sample has approximately 77,000 clones, with about 80% found just once. Input material: peripheral blood. The receptors were sampled from a woman aged 70-85 years with acute or convalescent COVID-19.

This clone turned up a few times. The chain has TRBV14 and TRBJ1-2; the match to TRBD1 covers 9 bases. Germline V gene lookup returns CDR1 SGHDN and CDR2 FVKESK. V lost 4 bases, J lost 3 bases, and 6 bases stayed unmatched. This CDR3 region has 15 residues. Here the CDR3 DNA reads TGTGCCAGCAGCCGATCGGACAGGGGTTACTATGGCTACACCTTC. This codes for CASSRSDRGYYGYTF.

The chain uses TRBV18 and TRBJ1-4; tentatively, D is TRBD1 (6 bases). Deletions cut 1 base from V and 3 bases from J, with 9 bases between. The CDR3 runs 15 residues. Germline-derived CDR1 and CDR2 are KGHSH and LQKENI. The chain's CDR3 is CASSPQDSPNEKLFF. CDR3 DNA: TGTGCCAGCTCACCACAGGACAGCCCTAATGAAAAACTGTTTTTT.

About this clone: At one of its ends the junction is not consistent with the germline gene, which may arise from a read error. The chain carries TRBV6-5 and TRBJ1-2; 7 nucleotides agree with TRBD1. The CDR3 runs to 12 residues. Germline-derived CDR1 and CDR2 are MNHEY and SVGAGI. This CDR3 is CASSYPQGSYSF. In DNA form, the CDR3 reads TGTGCCAGCAGTTACCCACAGGGGTCCTACTCCTTC.

DNA for the CDR3: TGTGCCAGCAGCCACGGCGCGGGGTATGAAAAACTGTTTTTT. This codes for CASSHGAGYEKLFF. The chain is built from TRBV25-1 and TRBJ1-4, with D hard to call. The V gene lost 6 bases and the J gene lost 6 bases, with 14 bases spanning the gap. This CDR3 contains 14 residues. Germline-derived CDR1 and CDR2 are MGHDK and SYGVNS.

The rearrangement uses TRBV25-1 and TRBJ2-7, with TRBD1 matching 8 bases. The CDR3 runs to 17 residues. The trim removed 7 bases at V and 6 bases at J, leaving 20 bases unmatched. Germline-derived CDR1 and CDR2 are MGHDK and SYGVNS. In nucleotides, the CDR3 is TGTGCCAGCAATAACATTCCCTCGGACAGGGCGAGGCTCGAGCAGTACTTC. It specifies CASNNIPSDRARLEQYF.

This sequence joins TRBV7-3 and TRBJ1-1, with D hard to call. This CDR3 is 13 amino acids long. Trimming left V 5 bases short and J 4 bases short, with 11 bases between. From germline, CDR1 is SGHTA and CDR2 FQGTGA. In DNA form, the CDR3 reads TGTGCCAGCAGCAGCCCGGGGTTCACTGAAGCTTTCTTT. It yields the protein CASSSPGFTEAFF. The whole variable domain, filled in from reference TRBV7-3 and TRBJ1-1, reads GAGVSQTPSNKVTEKGKYVELRCDPISGHTALYWYRQSLGQGPEFLIYFQGTGAADDSGLPNDRFFAVRPEGSVSTLKIQRTERGDSAVYLCASSSPGFTEAFFGQGTRLTVV.

The chain combines TRBV6-5 with TRBJ1-2; 9 bases align to TRBD1. This CDR3 spans 15 amino acids. CDR1 is MNHEY and CDR2 is SVGAGI in the germline V gene. The J segment lost 5 bases and the V segment lost 4 bases, leaving 8 bases of the junction unmatched. The DNA for the CDR3 is TGTGCCAGCAGTTCTCCCGGGACAGGGAAGTATGGCTACACCTTC. Translated, it gives CASSSPGTGKYGYTF.

The CDR3, as DNA: TGCGCCAGCAGGTCCTCGTGGGACTCGAACACCGGGGAGCTGTTTTTT. Its translation is CASRSSWDSNTGELFF. This rearrangement joins TRBV5-1 to TRBJ2-2, with a weak D call TRBD2 (6 bases). Germline V lookup: CDR1 SGHRS, CDR2 YFSETQ. CDR3 length: 16 residues. V lost 5 bases, J lost 0 bases, and 14 bases lay in between.

J is TRBJ1-2 and V is TRBV6-6, with no clear D. The CDR3 sequence is 13 residues long. The germline V gene has CDR1 MNHNY and CDR2 SVGAGI (reference sequence). V was clipped by 6 bases and J by 5 bases, with 13 bases between them. Here the CDR3 DNA reads TGTGCCAGCAGCCCCCCCCGGGGATATGGCTACACCTTC. Its protein is CASSPPRGYGYTF.

This clone was counted between two and nine times. J is TRBJ2-7 and V is TRBV7-9; 9 bases are shared with TRBD1. CDR3 length: 16 residues. Trimming took 2 bases from V and 3 from J; bases not matched to a gene: 8. Germline values: CDR1 SEHNR, CDR2 FQNEAQ (reference sequence). The CDR3: CASSLNRGQGFYEQYF. In DNA form, the CDR3 reads TGTGCCAGCAGCTTAAATCGGGGACAGGGCTTCTACGAGCAGTACTTC.

V gene TRBV7-2 combines with J gene TRBJ1-2; TRBD1 matches 7 bases. This CDR3 spans 14 amino acids. Germline trimming cut 2 bases from V and 3 bases from J; bases unmatched to any gene: 3. Germline V gene sequence: CDR1 SGHTA, CDR2 FQGNSA. The DNA of the CDR3 is TGTGCCAGCAGCTTACAAACAGGGGACTATGGCTACACCTTC. Translation gives CASSLQTGDYGYTF.

The CDR3 region has the DNA TGTGCCAGCAGCCTCGGGACTAGCGGGGCCCTCTACGAGCAGTACTTC. Translated: CASSLGTSGALYEQYF. This rearrangement joins TRBV9 to TRBJ2-7; 13 bases align to TRBD2. The CDR3 sequence is 16 residues long. Losses at the gene ends were 4 bases for V and 3 bases for J; bases not matched to a gene: 7. Germline CDR1 and CDR2: SGDLS and YYNGEE.

V is TRBV24-1 and J is TRBJ2-3, with a weak D call TRBD2 (5 bases). Trimming cost V 0 bases and J 4 bases, with 16 bases left between them. The CDR3 has 17 amino acids. Germline CDR1 is KGHDR and CDR2 is SFDVKD. The chain's CDR3 is CATSDLQEDFDPDTQYF. In nucleotides, the CDR3 is TGTGCCACCAGTGATTTGCAGGAGGACTTCGACCCAGATACGCAGTATTTT.

This clone was picked up one time. The chain uses TRBV6-5 and TRBJ2-5, with TRBD1 identical over 11 bases. The V gene's germline CDR1 is MNHEY and CDR2 SVGAGI. CDR3 length: 14 residues. V shed 6 bases, J shed 7 bases, and the junction held 7 bases outside the gene matches. The CDR3 DNA reads TGTGCCAGCAGCAGGACAGGGGGCGTGGGGACCCAGTACTTC. Amino acids: CASSRTGGVGTQYF.

V usage is TRBV27 and J usage is TRBJ2-2; 8 bases fit TRBD1. Trimming cost V 11 bases and J 5 bases; bases outside gene matches: 10. Germline V gene sequence: CDR1 MNHEY, CDR2 SMNVEV (reference sequence). The CDR3 spans 14 residues. This chain's CDR3 is CASTRGPGTGELFF. The CDR3 nucleotides are TGTGCCTCAACCAGGGGGCCGGGGACCGGGGAGCTGTTTTTT.

The rearrangement uses TRBV11-3 and TRBJ1-2, with TRBD1 identical over 7 bases. The ends lost 4 bases at V and 8 bases at J; junction bases unmatched: 10. Looked up from germline, CDR1 is SGHNT and CDR2 is YENEEA. The CDR3 sequence is 14 residues long. CDR3 residues: CASSSHRGEGGYTF. The CDR3 DNA reads TGTGCCAGCAGCTCTCACAGGGGAGAGGGCGGCTACACCTTC.

The gene calls are TRBV19 and TRBJ2-5; 8 bases align to TRBD1. Germline values: CDR1 LNHDA, CDR2 SQIVND (reference sequence). CDR3 length equals 16 residues. Unmatched junction bases numbered 6, after V lost 0 bases and J lost 3 bases. The CDR3 region has the DNA TGTGCCAGTAGTATAGAGACAGGGGCTACGAAAGAGACCCAGTACTTC. Translating it yields CASSIETGATKETQYF.

The rearrangement uses TRBV5-1 and TRBJ2-3; 7 nucleotides align to TRBD1. V shed 5 bases, J shed 0 bases, and the junction held 3 bases outside the gene matches. This CDR3 contains 14 residues. Germline assignment: CDR1 SGHRS and CDR2 YFSETQ. The CDR3 sequence is CASRGGPSTDTQYF. The CDR3 coding sequence is TGCGCCAGCAGAGGGGGCCCTAGCACAGATACGCAGTATTTT.